Below, 3 T cell receptor beta chains from the same sample are listed, as sequenced in a study of technical replicates of blood from a handful of donors. Sequencing used immunoSEQ multiplex PCR; TCRdb keeps in-frame clones, though not all of them. The table lists more than 90,000 clones, roughly 96% of them singletons. Sequencing used T cells isolated from PBMCs. The receptors shown here come from a human donor in good health.

V gene TRBV29-1 combines with J gene TRBJ2-5; the D is unclear. Germline V gene lookup returns CDR1 SQVTM and CDR2 ANQGSEA. CDR3 length equals 12 residues. Trimming took off 3 bases at V and 1 base at J, with 6 bases between the two ends. The CDR3 nucleotides read TGCAGCGTTGATGCCAGCCAAGAGACCCAGTACTTC. It translates to CSVDASQETQYF.

The chain uses TRBV6-5 and TRBJ2-7, with D maybe TRBD2 (6 bases). Germline CDR1 and CDR2: MNHEY and SVGAGI. The CDR3 runs 15 residues. V lost 0 bases to trimming and J lost 4 bases, with 13 bases between them. CDR3 DNA sequence: TGTGCCAGCAGTTACTCGAGTGGGAGGTCGTACGAGCAGTACTTC. It specifies CASSYSSGRSYEQYF.

CDR3 in DNA: TGTGCCAGCAGTTACTCTATTCTGAACACTGAAGCTTTCTTT. Its translation is CASSYSILNTEAFF. The chain couples TRBV6-5 to TRBJ1-1; D gene uncertain. The CDR3 is made up of 14 amino acids. CDR1 and CDR2 (germline): MNHEY, SVGAGI. The germline V and J ends were trimmed by 0 bases and 0 bases, with 5 bases remaining between them.